This TCR beta chain emerged from a study of shared clonotypes between healthy human individuals. Method: immunoSEQ multiplex PCR; TCRdb's copy keeps in-frame clones and lacks some. The sample yields roughly 810,000 clones, 96% seen once. In germline, CDR1 is SQVTM, CDR2 ANQGSEA. The CDR3 spans 18 residues. The V and J ends lost 7 bases and 2 bases, in that order; junction bases with no gene match: 20. Terminally differentiated effector memory CD45RA+ cells were excluded from the naive CD8 cells, which were CD45RO-negative and positively selected for CCR7. This sequence was found in a man aged 30-40 years in good health. The chain recombines TRBV29-1 with TRBJ1-2; 9 bases fit TRBD1. Source material: naive CD8+ T cells sorted from blood. The CDR3 DNA sequence: TGCAGCGCCCGGATAGTAAACCCAGACAGGGGGTTAAACTATGGCTACACCTTC. Residues: CSARIVNPDRGLNYGYTF.